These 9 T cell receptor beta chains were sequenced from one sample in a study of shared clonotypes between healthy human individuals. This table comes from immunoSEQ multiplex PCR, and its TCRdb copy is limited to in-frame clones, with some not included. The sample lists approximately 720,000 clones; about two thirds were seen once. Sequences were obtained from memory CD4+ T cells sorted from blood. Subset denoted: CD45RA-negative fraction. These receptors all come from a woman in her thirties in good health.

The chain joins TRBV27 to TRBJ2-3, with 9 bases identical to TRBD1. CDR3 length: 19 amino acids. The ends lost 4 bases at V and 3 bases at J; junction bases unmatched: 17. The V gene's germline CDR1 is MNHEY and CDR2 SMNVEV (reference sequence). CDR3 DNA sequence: TGTGCCAGCAGTTACAGGGGGCTCCCTAAAACCTCAGTTACAGATACGCAGTATTTT. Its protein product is CASSYRGLPKTSVTDTQYF.

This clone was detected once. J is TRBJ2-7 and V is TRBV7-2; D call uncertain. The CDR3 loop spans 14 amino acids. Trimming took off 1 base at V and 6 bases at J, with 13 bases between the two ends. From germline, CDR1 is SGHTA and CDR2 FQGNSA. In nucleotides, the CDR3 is TGTGCCAGCAGCTTAGACGAGGTTGCGTTCGAGCAGTACTTC. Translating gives CASSLDEVAFEQYF. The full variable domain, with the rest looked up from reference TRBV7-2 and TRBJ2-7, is GAGVSQSPSNKVTEKGKDVELRCDPISGHTALYWYRQSLGQGLEFLIYFQGNSAPDKSGLPSDRFSAERTGGSVSTLTIQRTQQEDSAVYLCASSLDEVAFEQYFGPGTRLTVT.

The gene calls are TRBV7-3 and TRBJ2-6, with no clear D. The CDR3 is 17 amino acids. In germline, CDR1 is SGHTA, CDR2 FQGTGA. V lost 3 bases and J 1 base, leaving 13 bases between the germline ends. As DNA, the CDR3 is TGTGCCAGCAGCTTCAGCCTCTCCATTTCTGGGGCCAACGTCCTGACTTTC. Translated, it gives CASSFSLSISGANVLTF.

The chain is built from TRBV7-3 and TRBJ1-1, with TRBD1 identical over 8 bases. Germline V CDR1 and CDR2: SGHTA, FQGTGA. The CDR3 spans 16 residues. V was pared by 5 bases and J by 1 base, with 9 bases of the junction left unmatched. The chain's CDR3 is CASSAPTGTGNTEAFF. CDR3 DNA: TGTGCCAGCAGCGCTCCCACCGGGACAGGGAACACTGAAGCTTTCTTT.

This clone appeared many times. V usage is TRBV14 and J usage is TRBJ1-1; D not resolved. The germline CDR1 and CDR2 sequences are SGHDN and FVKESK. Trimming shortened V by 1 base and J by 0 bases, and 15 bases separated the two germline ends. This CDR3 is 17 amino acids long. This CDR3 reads CASSQAQNLGLNTEAFF. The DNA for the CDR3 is TGTGCCAGCAGCCAAGCGCAAAATCTCGGATTGAACACTGAAGCTTTCTTT.

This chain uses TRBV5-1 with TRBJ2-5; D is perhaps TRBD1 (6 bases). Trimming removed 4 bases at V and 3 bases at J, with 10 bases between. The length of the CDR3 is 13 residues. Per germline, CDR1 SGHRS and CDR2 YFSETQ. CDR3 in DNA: TGCGCCAGCAGCATCGGGACAAAAGAGACCCAGTACTTC. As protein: CASSIGTKETQYF.

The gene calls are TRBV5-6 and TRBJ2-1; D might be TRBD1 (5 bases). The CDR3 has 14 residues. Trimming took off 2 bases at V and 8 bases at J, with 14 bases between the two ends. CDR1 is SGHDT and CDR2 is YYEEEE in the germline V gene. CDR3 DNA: TGTGCCAGCAGCTTCTCGTTCCAGGGCGATGAGCAGTTCTTC. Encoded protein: CASSFSFQGDEQFF. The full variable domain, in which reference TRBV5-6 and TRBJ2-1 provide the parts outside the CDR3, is DAGVTQSPTHLIKTRGQQVTLRCSPKSGHDTVSWYQQALGQGPQFIFQYYEEEERQRGNFPDRFSGHQFPNYSSELNVNALLLGDSALYLCASSFSFQGDEQFFGPGTRLTVL.

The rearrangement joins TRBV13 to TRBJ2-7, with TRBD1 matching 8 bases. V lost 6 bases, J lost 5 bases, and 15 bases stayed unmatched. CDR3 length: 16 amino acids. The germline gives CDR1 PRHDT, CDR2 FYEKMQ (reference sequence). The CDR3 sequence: CASRRRTGGSSNEQYF. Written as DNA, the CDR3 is TGTGCCAGCAGACGCAGAACAGGGGGAAGTAGCAACGAGCAGTACTTC.

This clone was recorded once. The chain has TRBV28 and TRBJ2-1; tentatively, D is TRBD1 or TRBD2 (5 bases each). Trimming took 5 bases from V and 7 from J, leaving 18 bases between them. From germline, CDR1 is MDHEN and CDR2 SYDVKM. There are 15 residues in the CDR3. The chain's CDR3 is CASSPQSGTTNEQFF. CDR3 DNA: TGTGCCAGCAGTCCCCAATCCGGGACGACGAATGAGCAGTTCTTC.